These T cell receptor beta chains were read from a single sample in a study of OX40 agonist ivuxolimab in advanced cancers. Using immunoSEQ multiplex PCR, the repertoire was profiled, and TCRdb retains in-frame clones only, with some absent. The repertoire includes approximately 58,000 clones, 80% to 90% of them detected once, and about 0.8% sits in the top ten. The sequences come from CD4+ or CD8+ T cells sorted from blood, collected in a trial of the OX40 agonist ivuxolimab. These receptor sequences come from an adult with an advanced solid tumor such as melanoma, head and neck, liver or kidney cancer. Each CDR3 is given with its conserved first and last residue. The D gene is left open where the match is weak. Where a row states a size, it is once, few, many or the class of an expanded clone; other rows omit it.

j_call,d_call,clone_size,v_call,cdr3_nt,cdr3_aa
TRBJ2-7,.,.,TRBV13,TGTGCCAGCAGCTTAATCGGTCGGGCCGCCTACGAGCAGTACTTC,CASSLIGRAAYEQYF
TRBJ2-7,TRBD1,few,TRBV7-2,TGTGCCAGCAGCTTGGCCAGGGGGCTGGGCGAGCAGTACTTC,CASSLARGLGEQYF
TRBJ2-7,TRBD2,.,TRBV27,TGTGCCAGCAGTTTACTGGCTAGCGGGAGCGGGTACGAGCAGTACTTC,CASSLLASGSGYEQYF
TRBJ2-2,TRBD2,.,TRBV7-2,TGTGCCAGCAGCTTAGCGGCGGGCGGGAGGGCCGCCGGGGAGCTGTTTTTT,CASSLAAGGRAAGELFF
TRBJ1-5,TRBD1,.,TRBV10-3,TGTGCCATCAGCCCGACAGGGGGATTCAATCAGCCCCAGCATTTT,CAISPTGGFNQPQHF
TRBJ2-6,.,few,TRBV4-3,TGCGCCAGCAGCCAGAGTTTCAGGATCTCTGGGGCCAACGTCCTGACTTTC,CASSQSFRISGANVLTF
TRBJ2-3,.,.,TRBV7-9,TGTGCCAGCAGCTTAGAGGGGCGCGACACAGATACGCAGTATTTT,CASSLEGRDTDTQYF
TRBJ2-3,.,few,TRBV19,TGTGCCAGTAACCCCAGAACCCTGGGCACAGATACGCAGTATTTT,CASNPRTLGTDTQYF
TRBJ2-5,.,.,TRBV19,TGTGCCAGTAGTATGGGACCGAAAGAGACCCAGTACTTC,CASSMGPKETQYF
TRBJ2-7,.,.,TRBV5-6,TGTGCCAGCAGCTTCCAGGGATGGGGCTACGAGCAGTACTTC,CASSFQGWGYEQYF
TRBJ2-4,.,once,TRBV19,TGTGCCAGTCAACCTGTCTTAGGGCTAGGAGGAGACATTCAGTACTTC,CASQPVLGLGGDIQYF
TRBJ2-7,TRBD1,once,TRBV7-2,TGTGCCAGCAGCTTAGACGTGACAGGGGGCTACGAGCAGTACTTC,CASSLDVTGGYEQYF
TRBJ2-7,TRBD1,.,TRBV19,TGTGCCAGTAGTAACCCAGACAGGGGGCAAGACGAGCAGTACTTC,CASSNPDRGQDEQYF
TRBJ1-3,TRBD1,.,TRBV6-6,TGTGCCAGCAGCGCGGGACAGGGTGGAAACACCATATATTTT,CASSAGQGGNTIYF
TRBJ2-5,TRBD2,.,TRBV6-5,TGTGCCAGCAGTTACGCCCTAGCGGGAGGACAAGAGACCCAGTACTTC,CASSYALAGGQETQYF
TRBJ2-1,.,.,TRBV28,TGTGCCAGCAAAGGATCCTACAATGAGCAGTTCTTC,CASKGSYNEQFF
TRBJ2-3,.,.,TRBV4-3,TGCGCCAGCAGCCGGACAGCTAGCACAGATACGCAGTATTTT,CASSRTASTDTQYF
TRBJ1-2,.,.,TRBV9,TGTGCCAGCAGCGGGACAACGGGCGGTGGCTACACCTTC,CASSGTTGGGYTF
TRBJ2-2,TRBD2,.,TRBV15,TGTGCCACCAGCGGCGGACTAGCGTACGGGGAGCTGTTTTTT,CATSGGLAYGELFF
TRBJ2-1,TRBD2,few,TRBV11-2,TGTGCCAGCAGCTTCCAGCGGGAGGGGTTTGAGCAGTTCTTC,CASSFQREGFEQFF
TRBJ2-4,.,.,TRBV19,TGTGCCACGACAGGCCCTTTAGCCAAAAACATTCAGTACTTC,CATTGPLAKNIQYF
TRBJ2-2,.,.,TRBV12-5,TGTGCTAGTGGTTTGGTACTACCGTCTACCGTCAGGGAGCTGTTTTTT,CASGLVLPSTVRELFF
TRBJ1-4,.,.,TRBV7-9,TGTGCCAGCCATATCTTTGGGGGGGAAAAACTGTTTTTT,CASHIFGGEKLFF
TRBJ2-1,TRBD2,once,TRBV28,TGTGCCAGCAGTTTAGGCGGGGGGGACGGCAATGAGCAGTTCTTC,CASSLGGGDGNEQFF
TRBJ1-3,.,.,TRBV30,TGTGCCTGGACGGTGCGGGGCGGTATTCGAAACACCATATATTTT,CAWTVRGGIRNTIYF
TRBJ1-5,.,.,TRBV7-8,TGTGCCAGCAGCTTAGGAGCAAATAGCAATCAGCCCCAGCATTTT,CASSLGANSNQPQHF
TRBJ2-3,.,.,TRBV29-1,TGCAGCGCCCTTAGCGGCAGCACAGATACGCAGTATTTT,CSALSGSTDTQYF
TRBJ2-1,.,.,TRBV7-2,TGTGCCAGCTCCCCTCAAGCAGTATACAATGAGCAGTTCTTC,CASSPQAVYNEQFF
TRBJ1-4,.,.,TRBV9,TGTGCCAGCAGCGTAGGGGCAACTAATGAAAAACTGTTTTTT,CASSVGATNEKLFF
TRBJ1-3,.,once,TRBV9,TGTGCCAGCAGCTCGTCCGGGACAAGTGGAAACACCATATATTTT,CASSSSGTSGNTIYF
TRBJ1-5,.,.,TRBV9,TGTGCCAGCAGCGTCGACAGTGGCAATCAGCCCCAGCATTTT,CASSVDSGNQPQHF
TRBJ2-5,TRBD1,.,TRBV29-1,TGCAGCGCCGGGGACAGGGCGGAGACCCAGTACTTC,CSAGDRAETQYF
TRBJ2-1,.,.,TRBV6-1,TGTGCCAGCAAGTTAGCTGGCGGCTACAATGAGCAGTTCTTC,CASKLAGGYNEQFF
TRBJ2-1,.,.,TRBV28,TGTGCCAGCAGTCACCCCGGAACAACTTACAATGAGCAGTTCTTC,CASSHPGTTYNEQFF
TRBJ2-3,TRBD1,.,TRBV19,TGTGCCAGTAGTACAGGGACAGGGGTGGCAGATACGCAGTATTTT,CASSTGTGVADTQYF
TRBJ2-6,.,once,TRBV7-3,TGTGCCAGCAGACGAGAGAGTGGGGCCAACGTCCTGACTTTC,CASRRESGANVLTF
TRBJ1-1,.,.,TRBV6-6,TGTGCCAGCAGATCCCAGGCATGGACTGAAGCTTTCTTT,CASRSQAWTEAFF
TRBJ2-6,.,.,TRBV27,TGTGCCAGCAGTCCCTATTCGGGAGACTACTCTGGGGCCAACGTCCTGACTTTC,CASSPYSGDYSGANVLTF
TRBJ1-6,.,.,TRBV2,TGTGCCAGCAGTGGTCTCGAGTCCCGAAATTCACCCCTCCACTTT,CASSGLESRNSPLHF
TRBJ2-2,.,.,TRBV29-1,TGCAGCGTCCTAGGGGGTGGAGGGAACACCGGGGAGCTGTTTTTT,CSVLGGGGNTGELFF
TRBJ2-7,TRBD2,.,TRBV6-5,TGTGCCAGCAGCGGCGGACGGGAGGTTATCTACGAGCAGTACTTC,CASSGGREVIYEQYF